The source of this T cell receptor beta chain is a study of technical replicates of blood from a few donors. V dropped 3 bases and J dropped 2; count of bases not matched to a gene: 12. CDR3 length: 17 residues. Germline V gene sequence: CDR1 SGDLS, CDR2 YYNGEE. Clones were sequenced by immunoSEQ multiplex PCR, and TCRdb holds only the in-frame ones, with some missing. Of approximately 76,000 clones in the sample, roughly 97% were seen once. Sequenced input: T cells isolated from PBMCs. This chain links TRBV9 with TRBJ1-1, with 8 bases identical to TRBD1. The clonotype was recovered from a human donor in good health. CDR3 in amino acids: CASSGRQGKGENTEAFF. In DNA, the CDR3 is TGTGCCAGCAGCGGCCGACAGGGGAAAGGGGAAAACACTGAAGCTTTCTTT.